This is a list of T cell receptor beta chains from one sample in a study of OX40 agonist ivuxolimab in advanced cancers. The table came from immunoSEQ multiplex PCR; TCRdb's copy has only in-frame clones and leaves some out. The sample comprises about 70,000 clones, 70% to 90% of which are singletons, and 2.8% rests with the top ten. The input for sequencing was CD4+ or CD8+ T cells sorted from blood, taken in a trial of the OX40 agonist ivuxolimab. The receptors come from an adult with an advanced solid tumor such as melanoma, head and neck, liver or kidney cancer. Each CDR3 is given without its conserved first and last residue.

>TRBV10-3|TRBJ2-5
AIRGEIQETQY
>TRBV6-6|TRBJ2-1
ASSYRPGTYNEQF
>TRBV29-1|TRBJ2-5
SVEEGGRIETQY
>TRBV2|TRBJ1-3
ASSGTTPGSGNTIY
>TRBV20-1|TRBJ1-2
SAPTGGGYT
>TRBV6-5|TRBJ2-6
ASRVQSSGANVLT
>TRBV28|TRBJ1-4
ASSQTGYNEKLF
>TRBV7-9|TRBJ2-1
ASSLGTSGGASNEQF
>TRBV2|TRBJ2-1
ASSYSTNNEQF
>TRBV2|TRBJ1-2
ASSPSGQRNYGYT
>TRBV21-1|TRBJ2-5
AIPKGDYISRETQY
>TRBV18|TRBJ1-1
ASSPMMGGITEAF
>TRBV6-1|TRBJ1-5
ASNTRDRGNQPQH
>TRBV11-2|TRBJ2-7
ASSLGYGPGEQY
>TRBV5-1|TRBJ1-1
ASSFTRVTEAF
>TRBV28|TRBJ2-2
ASSSLGIYTGELF
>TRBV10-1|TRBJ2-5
ASSERAGKKY
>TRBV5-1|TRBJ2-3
ASSLESKDGDTQY
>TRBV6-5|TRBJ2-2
ASSYSGQAPGELF
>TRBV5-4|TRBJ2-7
ASSLRSGLNYEQY
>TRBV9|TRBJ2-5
ASSPRDGAWTQY
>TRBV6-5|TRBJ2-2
ASSKNRNTGELF
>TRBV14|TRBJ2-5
ASSPDLVGETQY
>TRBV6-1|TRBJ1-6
ASSPLEIASPLH
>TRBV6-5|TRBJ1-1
ASSYGLGQSQAF
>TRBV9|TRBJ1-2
ASSGLTQGDGGYT
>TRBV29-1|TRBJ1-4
SVPGQGREKLF
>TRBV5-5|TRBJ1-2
ASSLGDGGSYT
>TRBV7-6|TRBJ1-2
ASSLGQYDGYT
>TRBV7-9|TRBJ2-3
ASTPGPQPDTQY
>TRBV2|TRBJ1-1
ASSARPENTEAF
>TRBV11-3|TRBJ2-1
ASSPSSYNEQF
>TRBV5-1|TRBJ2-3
ASSSTSGGATQY
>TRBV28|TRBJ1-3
ASTTQGAGNTIY
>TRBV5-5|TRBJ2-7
ASRGTPGQGYEQY
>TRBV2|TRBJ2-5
ASSERTGGSETQY
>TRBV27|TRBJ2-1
ASSNSGTSGVNEQF
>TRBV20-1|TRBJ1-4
SAWDPGKLF
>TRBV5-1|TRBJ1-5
ASSLTGGNQPQH
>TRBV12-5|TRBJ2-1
ASGLARGGHYNEQF
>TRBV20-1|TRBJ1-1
SARVDR
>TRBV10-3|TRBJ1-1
AIRFEGTEVF
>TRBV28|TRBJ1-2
ASSNRVRDRDGYT
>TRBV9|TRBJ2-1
ASSADNEQF
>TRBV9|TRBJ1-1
ASYILRGGTEAF
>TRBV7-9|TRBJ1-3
ASSLQGGAGNTIY
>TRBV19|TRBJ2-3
ASRQNPGQRTDTQY
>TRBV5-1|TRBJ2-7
ASSLSGGRSLYEQY
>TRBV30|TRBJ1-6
AWSIVGVMLH
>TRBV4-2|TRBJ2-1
ASSPDRDRGRNEQF
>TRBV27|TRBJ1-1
ASSTYRERVEAF
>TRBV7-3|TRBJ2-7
ASSFSQSPRY
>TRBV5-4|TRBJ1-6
ASSLDLNSPLH